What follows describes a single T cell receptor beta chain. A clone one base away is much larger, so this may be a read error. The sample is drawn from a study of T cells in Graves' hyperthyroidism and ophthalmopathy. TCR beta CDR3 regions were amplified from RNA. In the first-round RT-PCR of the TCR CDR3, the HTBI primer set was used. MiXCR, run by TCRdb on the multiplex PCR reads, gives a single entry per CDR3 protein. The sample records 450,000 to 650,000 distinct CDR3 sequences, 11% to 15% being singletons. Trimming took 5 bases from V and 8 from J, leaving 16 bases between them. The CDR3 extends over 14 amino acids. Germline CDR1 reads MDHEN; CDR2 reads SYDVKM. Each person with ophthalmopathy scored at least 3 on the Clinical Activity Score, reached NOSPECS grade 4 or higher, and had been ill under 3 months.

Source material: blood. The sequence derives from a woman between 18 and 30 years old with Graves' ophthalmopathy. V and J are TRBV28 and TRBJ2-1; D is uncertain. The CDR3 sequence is CASSTVSGIHEQFF. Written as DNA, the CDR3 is TGTGCCAGCAGTACAGTATCTGGGATCCATGAGCAGTTCTTC.